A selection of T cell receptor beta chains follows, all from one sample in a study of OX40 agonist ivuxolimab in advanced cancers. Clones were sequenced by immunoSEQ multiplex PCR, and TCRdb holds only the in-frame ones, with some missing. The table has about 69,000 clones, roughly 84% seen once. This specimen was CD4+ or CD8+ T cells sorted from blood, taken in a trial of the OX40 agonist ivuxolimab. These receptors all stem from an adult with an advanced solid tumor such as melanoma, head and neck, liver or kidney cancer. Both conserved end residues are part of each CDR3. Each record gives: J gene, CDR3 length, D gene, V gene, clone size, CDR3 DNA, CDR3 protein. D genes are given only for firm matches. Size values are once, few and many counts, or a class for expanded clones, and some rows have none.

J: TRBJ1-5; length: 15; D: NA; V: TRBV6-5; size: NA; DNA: TGTGCCAGCAGTTACGAGGGACGGGCCAATCAGCCCCAGCATTTT; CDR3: CASSYEGRANQPQHF
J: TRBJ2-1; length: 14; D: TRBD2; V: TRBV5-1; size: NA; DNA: TGCGCCAGCAGCTTGGCCCAGGCGGGGGGTGAGCAGTTCTTC; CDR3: CASSLAQAGGEQFF
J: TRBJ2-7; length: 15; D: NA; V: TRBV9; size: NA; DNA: TGTGCCAGCAGCGTAGGGGGGGCGGTTTTGGACGAGCAGTACTTC; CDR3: CASSVGGAVLDEQYF
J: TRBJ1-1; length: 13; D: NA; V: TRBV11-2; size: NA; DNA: TGTGCCAGCAGCTTAGGTTTGAACACTGAAGCTTTCTTT; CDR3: CASSLGLNTEAFF
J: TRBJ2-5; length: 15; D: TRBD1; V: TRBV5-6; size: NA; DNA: TGTGCCAGCAGCTTGGGACCGACAGGGGCGAAGACCCAGTACTTC; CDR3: CASSLGPTGAKTQYF
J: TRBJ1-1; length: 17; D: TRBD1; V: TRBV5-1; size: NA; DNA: TGCGCCAGCAGCGCGGGACACAGGGGGAAACTGAACACTGAAGCTTTCTTT; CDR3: CASSAGHRGKLNTEAFF
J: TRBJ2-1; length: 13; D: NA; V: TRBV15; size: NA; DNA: TGTGCCACCAGCAGAGATCGCCCGCATGAGCAGTTCTTC; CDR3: CATSRDRPHEQFF
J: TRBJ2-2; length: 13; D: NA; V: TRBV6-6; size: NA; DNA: TGTGCCAGCAGTACCCAGGGGTACGGGGAGCTGTTTTTT; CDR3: CASSTQGYGELFF
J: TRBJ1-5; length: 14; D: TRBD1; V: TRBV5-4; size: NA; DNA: TGTGCCAGCAGCGTCAGGGGGGGCAATCAGCCCCAGCATTTT; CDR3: CASSVRGGNQPQHF
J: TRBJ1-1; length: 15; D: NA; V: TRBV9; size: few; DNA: TGTGCCAGCAGCGTAGGGGGGGCCGTTAACACTGAAGCTTTCTTT; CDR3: CASSVGGAVNTEAFF
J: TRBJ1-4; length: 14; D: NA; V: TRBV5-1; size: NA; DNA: TGCGCCAGCAGCATGGACAGCGCTAATGAAAAACTGTTTTTT; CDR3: CASSMDSANEKLFF
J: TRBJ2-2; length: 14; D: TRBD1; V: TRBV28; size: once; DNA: TGTGCCAGCAAAGGGGCAGGGGGCACCGGGGAGCTGTTTTTT; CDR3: CASKGAGGTGELFF
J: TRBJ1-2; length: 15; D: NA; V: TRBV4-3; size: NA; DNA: TGCGCCAGCAGCCACCGCGCACAGTCCAACTATGGCTACACCTTC; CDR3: CASSHRAQSNYGYTF
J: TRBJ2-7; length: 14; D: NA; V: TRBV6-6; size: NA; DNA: TGTGCCAGCAGTTACAGTCTGAGCTCCTACGAGCAGTACTTC; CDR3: CASSYSLSSYEQYF
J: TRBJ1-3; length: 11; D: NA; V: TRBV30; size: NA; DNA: TGTGCCGCTGACGCTGGAAACACCATATATTTT; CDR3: CAADAGNTIYF
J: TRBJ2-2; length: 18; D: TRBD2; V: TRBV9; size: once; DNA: TGTGCCAGCAACCGATTTAGTGGACTAGCGGGAGGCGGCGGGGAGCTGTTTTTT; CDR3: CASNRFSGLAGGGGELFF
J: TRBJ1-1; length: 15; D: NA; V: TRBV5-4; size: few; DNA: TGTGCCAGCAGCTTGGACGGGGGTGGGAACACTGAAGCTTTCTTT; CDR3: CASSLDGGGNTEAFF
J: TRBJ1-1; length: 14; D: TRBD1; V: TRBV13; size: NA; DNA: TGTGCCAGCAGCCTGGGACAGGGAGCCCCGTGGGCTTTCTTT; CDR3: CASSLGQGAPWAFF
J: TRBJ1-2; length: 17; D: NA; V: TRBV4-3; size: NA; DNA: TGCGCCAGCAGCCAAGATCGGGGCAGACGGAGCGGGTATGGCTACACCTTC; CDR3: CASSQDRGRRSGYGYTF
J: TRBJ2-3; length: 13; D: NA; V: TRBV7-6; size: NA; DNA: TGTGCCAGCAGCTTAGGGATGAGAGATACGCAGTATTTT; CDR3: CASSLGMRDTQYF
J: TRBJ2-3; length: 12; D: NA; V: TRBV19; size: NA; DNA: TGTGCCAGTAGGGGGACTGGAGATACGCAGTATTTT; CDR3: CASRGTGDTQYF
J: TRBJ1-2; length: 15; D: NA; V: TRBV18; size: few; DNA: TGTGCCAGCTCATCCATTTCAGGGGCGGGGAGTGGCTACACCTTC; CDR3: CASSSISGAGSGYTF
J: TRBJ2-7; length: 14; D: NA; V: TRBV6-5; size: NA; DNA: TGTGCCAGCAGTTACCGGTCCCCCTCGGGCGAGCAGTACTTC; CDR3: CASSYRSPSGEQYF
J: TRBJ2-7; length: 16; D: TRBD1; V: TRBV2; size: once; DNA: TGTGCCAGCAGTGAAGCGGGACAGGTGGCTACCTACGAGCAGTACTTC; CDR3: CASSEAGQVATYEQYF
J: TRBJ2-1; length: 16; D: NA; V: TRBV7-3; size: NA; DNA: TGTGCCAGCAGCGTAGGTCTAGCGTACTCCTACAATGAGCAGTTCTTC; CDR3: CASSVGLAYSYNEQFF
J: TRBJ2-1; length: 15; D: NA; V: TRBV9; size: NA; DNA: TGTGCCAGCAGCGTATTGGACCACCTCAACAATGAGCAGTTCTTC; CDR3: CASSVLDHLNNEQFF
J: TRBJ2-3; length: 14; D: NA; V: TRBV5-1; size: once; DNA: TGCGCCAGCAGCTTGGAGGGATACACAGATACGCAGTATTTT; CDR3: CASSLEGYTDTQYF
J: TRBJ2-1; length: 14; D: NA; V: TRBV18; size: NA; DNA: TGTGCCAGCTCACCACCGGCCTCCTACAATGAGCAGTTCTTC; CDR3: CASSPPASYNEQFF
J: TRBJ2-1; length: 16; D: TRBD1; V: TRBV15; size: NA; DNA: TGTGCCACCAGCAGAGGCCGGGACAGGGGAGGCAATGAGCAGTTCTTC; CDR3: CATSRGRDRGGNEQFF
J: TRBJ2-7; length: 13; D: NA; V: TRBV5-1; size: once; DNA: TGCGCCAGCAGCTTCCAGGGAGACTACGAGCAGTACTTC; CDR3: CASSFQGDYEQYF
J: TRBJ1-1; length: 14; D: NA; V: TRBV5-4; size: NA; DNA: TGTGCCAGCAGCGCTAGACAGATGAACACTGAAGCTTTCTTT; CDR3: CASSARQMNTEAFF
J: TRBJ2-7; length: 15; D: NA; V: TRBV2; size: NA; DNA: TGTGCCAGCAGCCACGGGCGAAATCCCTCCTACGAGCAGTACTTC; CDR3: CASSHGRNPSYEQYF
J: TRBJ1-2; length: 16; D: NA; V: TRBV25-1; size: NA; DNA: TGTGCCAGCAGTGAACCCGGGACGAGCATCCTCTATGGCTACACCTTC; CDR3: CASSEPGTSILYGYTF
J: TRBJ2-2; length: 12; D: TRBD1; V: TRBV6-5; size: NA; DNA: TGTGCCAGCACCAGACAGGGTGGGGAGCTGTTTTTT; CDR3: CASTRQGGELFF
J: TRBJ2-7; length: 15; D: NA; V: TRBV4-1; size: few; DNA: TGCGCCAGCAGCCAAGGCACAGGCGGTACCTACGAGCAGTACTTC; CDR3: CASSQGTGGTYEQYF
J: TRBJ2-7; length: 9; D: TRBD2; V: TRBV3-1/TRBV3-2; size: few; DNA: TGTCCGCGGGATAGCGGGCGCTTCTTC; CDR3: CPRDSGRFF
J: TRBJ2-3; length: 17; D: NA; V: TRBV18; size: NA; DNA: TGTGCCAGCTCCGAACTCGGGGAACAAGCTAGCACAGATACGCAGTATTTT; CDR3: CASSELGEQASTDTQYF
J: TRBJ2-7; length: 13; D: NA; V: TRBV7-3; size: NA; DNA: TGTGCCAGCAGCGCGGGACCGACCTACGAGCAGTACTTC; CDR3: CASSAGPTYEQYF
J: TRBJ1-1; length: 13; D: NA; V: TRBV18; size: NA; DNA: TGTGCCAGCTCTCAGGGGACGAACACTGAAGCTTTCTTT; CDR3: CASSQGTNTEAFF
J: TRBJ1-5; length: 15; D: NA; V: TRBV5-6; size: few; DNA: TGTGCCAGCAGCTTGGGACCGCTCGGGAATCAGCCCCAGCATTTT; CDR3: CASSLGPLGNQPQHF
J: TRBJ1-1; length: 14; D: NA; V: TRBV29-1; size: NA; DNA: TGCAGCGTTGTAGAGGACACCGTGAACACTGAAGCTTTCTTT; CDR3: CSVVEDTVNTEAFF
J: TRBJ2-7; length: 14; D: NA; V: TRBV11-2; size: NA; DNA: TGTGCCAGCAGCCCGACAGGACGGTCCTCCGAGCAGTACTTC; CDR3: CASSPTGRSSEQYF
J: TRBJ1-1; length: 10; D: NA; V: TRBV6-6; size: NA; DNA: TGTGCCAGCGGCTCACCGGGGGCTTTCTTT; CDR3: CASGSPGAFF
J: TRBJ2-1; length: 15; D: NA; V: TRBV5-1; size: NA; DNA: TGCGCCAGCAGCTTGGAGGGGAGCTCCTACAATGAGCAGTTCTTC; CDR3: CASSLEGSSYNEQFF